A single sample gave rise to the 7 T cell receptor beta chains below, sequenced in a study of T cells after yellow fever vaccination. One entry per CDR3 protein, called by TCRdb with MiXCR from the 5' RACE reads. The table records hundreds of thousands of distinct CDR3 sequences, under 14% of them present only once. The sequenced sample was PBMCs, obtained on the day of the first yellow fever vaccination. Receptors were obtained from a man aged 18 to 30 who received the YFV17D yellow fever vaccine.

The gene calls are TRBV2 and TRBJ2-2; TRBD2 might be the D (5 bases). This CDR3 region has 15 residues. The germline V gene has CDR1 SNHLY and CDR2 FYNNEI. V lost 9 bases and J lost 0, with 14 bases in between. The CDR3 bases are TGTGCCAGTACCCAACAAGCGGCGAACACCGGGGAGCTGTTTTTT. Encoded protein: CASTQQAANTGELFF.

V is TRBV12-3 or TRBV12-4 and J is TRBJ1-4; the D gene is possibly TRBD1 (6 bases). The CDR3 has 15 amino acids. Trimming shortened V by 5 bases and J by 4 bases, and 14 bases separated the two germline ends. The CDR3 loop is CASSPNGQINEKLFF. CDR3 DNA sequence: TGTGCCAGCAGTCCCAATGGACAGATTAATGAAAAACTGTTTTTT.

V is TRBV5-1 and J is TRBJ2-5; perhaps D is TRBD1 or TRBD2 (5 bases each). Deletions cut 0 bases from V and 1 base from J, with 10 bases between. Germline V gene lookup returns CDR1 SGHRS and CDR2 YFSETQ. The CDR3 covers 15 residues. The CDR3 DNA follows: TGCGCCAGCAGCTTGGGCCCAGGGACCCAAGAGACCCAGTACTTC. Translated: CASSLGPGTQETQYF.

The chain carries TRBV9 and TRBJ2-4; maybe TRBD1 (6 bases). The V gene lost 3 bases and the J gene lost 0 bases, with 10 bases spanning the gap. The CDR3 has 15 amino acids. Germline V lookup: CDR1 SGDLS, CDR2 YYNGEE. CDR3 residues: CASSAGVLAKNIQYF. In DNA, the CDR3 is TGTGCCAGCAGCGCAGGGGTTTTAGCCAAAAACATTCAGTACTTC.

A few counts support this clonotype. V gene TRBV4-3 combines with J gene TRBJ2-1; D may be TRBD1 (6 bases). Deletions cut 4 bases from V and 9 bases from J, with 16 bases between. The CDR3 extends over 14 amino acids. Per the germline V gene, CDR1 is LGHNA and CDR2 is YSLEER. The CDR3 sequence is CASSRDRQAAEQFF. CDR3 nucleotide sequence: TGCGCCAGCAGCCGCGACCGACAGGCGGCTGAGCAGTTCTTC.

The J gene is TRBJ1-2, the V gene TRBV11-2, with D tentatively TRBD1 (6 bases). This CDR3 has 18 residues. With 5 bases removed from V and 4 bases from J, the gap between germline ends came to 26 bases. Looked up from germline, CDR1 is SGHAT and CDR2 is FQNNGV. CDR3 protein: CASSLTPNTLQGSYGYTF. The DNA for the CDR3 is TGTGCCAGCAGCCTCACCCCGAATACTCTACAGGGAAGCTATGGCTACACCTTC.

The gene calls are TRBV7-2 and TRBJ2-5; D not resolved. V lost 1 base and J lost 4, with 10 bases in between. The CDR3 is 14 residues long. Looked up from germline, CDR1 is SGHTA and CDR2 is FQGNSA. The CDR3 DNA sequence: TGTGCCAGCAGCTTAGGGGTCTGGGGAGAGACCCAGTACTTC. This encodes CASSLGVWGETQYF.